These T cell receptor beta chains were read from a single sample in a study of T cells in Graves' hyperthyroidism and ophthalmopathy. TCRdb used MiXCR to reprocess the multiplex PCR reads, holding one entry per CDR3 protein. The table lists under 350,000 distinct CDR3 sequences, roughly 15% of them singletons. Sequenced sample: blood. The source of these receptors is a woman in her twenties or thirties with Graves' hyperthyroidism that later progressed to Graves' ophthalmopathy. Each CDR3 is given with its conserved first and last residue. Each record gives: V gene, J gene, D gene, clone size, CDR3 DNA, CDR3 protein. The D gene is left open where the match is weak. The size field is filled for only some rows; it gives once, few, many or a size class.

V gene: TRBV6-1
J gene: TRBJ2-7
D gene: TRBD2
clone size: NA
CDR3 DNA: TGTGCCAGCAGTGGGACTAGCGGCCGAAGGGAGCAGTACTTC
CDR3 protein: CASSGTSGRREQYF

V gene: TRBV6-5
J gene: TRBJ2-7
D gene: NA
clone size: few
CDR3 DNA: TGTGCCAGCAGTTACTCCCCCCCCCCAGCCTCCTACGAGCAGTACTTC
CDR3 protein: CASSYSPPPASYEQYF

V gene: TRBV9
J gene: TRBJ2-3
D gene: TRBD2
clone size: few
CDR3 DNA: TGTGCCAGCAGCGTGGGTAGTAGCGGGGGTACAGATACGCAGTATTTT
CDR3 protein: CASSVGSSGGTDTQYF

V gene: TRBV20-1
J gene: TRBJ2-1
D gene: TRBD2
clone size: few
CDR3 DNA: TGCAGTGCTAGGGATTCGACTAGCGGGAGTTCTCTCAGCTCCTACAATGAGCAGTTCTTC
CDR3 protein: CSARDSTSGSSLSSYNEQFF

V gene: TRBV18
J gene: TRBJ1-3
D gene: NA
clone size: many
CDR3 DNA: TGTGCCAGCTCACGCCAGCCTCCCGGGAATGGCGGAAACACCATATATTTT
CDR3 protein: CASSRQPPGNGGNTIYF

V gene: TRBV3-1
J gene: TRBJ2-7
D gene: TRBD2
clone size: NA
CDR3 DNA: TGTGCCAGCAGCTTCCGAAGAGGTGGACTAGCGGGGACCGAGCAGTACTTC
CDR3 protein: CASSFRRGGLAGTEQYF

V gene: TRBV5-6
J gene: TRBJ1-5
D gene: NA
clone size: many
CDR3 DNA: TGTGCCAGCAGCTTCTTCGGCCAGCCCCAGCATTTT
CDR3 protein: CASSFFGQPQHF

V gene: TRBV2
J gene: TRBJ2-2
D gene: NA
clone size: many
CDR3 DNA: TGTGCCAGCAGTGAAGGTCAGACAAACACCGGGGAGCTGTTTTTT
CDR3 protein: CASSEGQTNTGELFF

V gene: TRBV7-2
J gene: TRBJ1-2
D gene: NA
clone size: few
CDR3 DNA: TGTGCCAGCAGCTCCACTGTCCGGGGACCCATCTATGGCTACACCTTC
CDR3 protein: CASSSTVRGPIYGYTF

V gene: TRBV7-9
J gene: TRBJ1-4
D gene: TRBD1
clone size: few
CDR3 DNA: TGTGCCAGCAGCTTAGCGCTGGGGACAGGGGACGCTAATGAAAAACTGTTTTTT
CDR3 protein: CASSLALGTGDANEKLFF

V gene: TRBV27
J gene: TRBJ2-7
D gene: TRBD2
clone size: many
CDR3 DNA: TGTGCCAGCAGTTCAGCGGGAGTCGTTCGGGAGCAGTACTTC
CDR3 protein: CASSSAGVVREQYF

V gene: TRBV20-1
J gene: TRBJ2-1
D gene: NA
clone size: many
CDR3 DNA: TGCAGTGCTAGAGATATAACTAGTCAGGCTGAGAATGAGCAGTTCTTC
CDR3 protein: CSARDITSQAENEQFF

V gene: TRBV7-9
J gene: TRBJ2-1
D gene: NA
clone size: many
CDR3 DNA: TGTGCCAGCAGCTTAAATGCGGGACACAATGAGCAGTTCTTC
CDR3 protein: CASSLNAGHNEQFF

V gene: TRBV6-1
J gene: TRBJ2-7
D gene: NA
clone size: NA
CDR3 DNA: TGTGCCAGCAGTGTAATGAGAGCGGCAGGGGGGGGCTACGAGCAGTACTTC
CDR3 protein: CASSVMRAAGGGYEQYF

V gene: TRBV7-8
J gene: TRBJ1-1
D gene: NA
clone size: NA
CDR3 DNA: TGTGCCGGCAGCAAGCTTTCAGGGGAGAACACTGAAGCTTTCTTT
CDR3 protein: CAGSKLSGENTEAFF

V gene: TRBV9
J gene: TRBJ2-5
D gene: TRBD2
clone size: NA
CDR3 DNA: TGTGCCAGCAGCGTAGCGAGCCCAGCGGGAGGGCCGCACGAACAAGAGACCCAGTACTTC
CDR3 protein: CASSVASPAGGPHEQETQYF

V gene: TRBV10-3
J gene: TRBJ2-2
D gene: TRBD2
clone size: NA
CDR3 DNA: TGTGCCATCAGTGCAACTAGCGGGAACACCGGGGAGCTGTTTTTT
CDR3 protein: CAISATSGNTGELFF

V gene: TRBV7-9
J gene: TRBJ1-3
D gene: NA
clone size: NA
CDR3 DNA: TGTGCCAGCAGCCATGGACAGACCTCTGGAAACACCATATATTTT
CDR3 protein: CASSHGQTSGNTIYF

V gene: TRBV7-9
J gene: TRBJ2-5
D gene: NA
clone size: NA
CDR3 DNA: TGTGCCAGCAGCCTTAATGGGTTGGAGACCCAGTACTTC
CDR3 protein: CASSLNGLETQYF

V gene: TRBV30
J gene: TRBJ1-2
D gene: NA
clone size: many
CDR3 DNA: TGTGCCTGGGAGTCCCCGGCAGGGGCTTACTATGGCTACACCTTC
CDR3 protein: CAWESPAGAYYGYTF

V gene: TRBV11-2
J gene: TRBJ1-1
D gene: NA
clone size: many
CDR3 DNA: TGTGCCAGCAGCTTCGGACGGCAGACTGAAGCTTTCTTT
CDR3 protein: CASSFGRQTEAFF

V gene: TRBV6-1
J gene: TRBJ2-2
D gene: NA
clone size: many
CDR3 DNA: TGTGCCAGCAGCCACGGGACTCTTACCGGGGAGCTGTTTTTT
CDR3 protein: CASSHGTLTGELFF

V gene: TRBV28
J gene: TRBJ2-7
D gene: TRBD2
clone size: many
CDR3 DNA: TGTGCCAGCAGCAGGGAAAGGGCGGGAGTGTTAATCTACGAGCAGTACTTC
CDR3 protein: CASSRERAGVLIYEQYF

V gene: TRBV28
J gene: TRBJ2-7
D gene: NA
clone size: many
CDR3 DNA: TGTGCCAGCAGTTTACCCCGGGCAGGGTGGAGCTACGAGCAGTACTTC
CDR3 protein: CASSLPRAGWSYEQYF

V gene: TRBV7-2
J gene: TRBJ2-7
D gene: NA
clone size: many
CDR3 DNA: TGTGCCAGCAGCTCCCCGAGGGCAAGGGCCTACGAGCAGTACTTC
CDR3 protein: CASSSPRARAYEQYF